The 26 T cell receptor beta chains given below trace back to one sample, sequenced in a study of shared clonotypes between healthy human individuals. Profiling relied on immunoSEQ multiplex PCR, and the TCRdb table lists in-frame clones only, not all of them. The sample includes 2 million to 2.5 million clones, roughly 93% of them seen just once. Sample: naive CD4+ T cells from PBMCs. Noted subset: CD45RA+ positively selected. These receptors were taken from a man younger than 30 in good health. Some clones in this sample may be carry-over from other donors' samples.

The chain employs TRBV27 and TRBJ1-2, with D perhaps matching TRBD1 (5 bases). V lost 5 bases to trimming and J lost 8 bases, with 15 bases between them. This CDR3 comprises 13 residues. Germline V CDR1 and CDR2: MNHEY, SMNVEV (reference sequence). CDR3 sequence reads: CASSHPGGGGYTF. The CDR3 nucleotides read TGTGCCAGCAGTCACCCGGGGGGGGGAGGCTACACCTTC.

V usage is TRBV7-9 and J usage is TRBJ1-4; D is undetermined. The CDR3 is 13 amino acids. Per germline, CDR1 SEHNR and CDR2 FQNEAQ (reference sequence). V lost 5 bases and J lost 7, with 11 bases in between. The CDR3: CASSASLGEKLFF. In nucleotides, the CDR3 is TGTGCCAGCAGCGCGTCTTTGGGTGAAAAACTGTTTTTT.

The genes are TRBV29-1 and TRBJ2-5; a weak D match, TRBD2 (7 bases). Germline values: CDR1 SQVTM, CDR2 ANQGSEA. The CDR3 loop spans 14 amino acids. Trimming shortened V by 4 bases and J by 4 bases, and 16 bases separated the two germline ends. The CDR3, as DNA: TGCAGCGTTGGGGGGGGCAGTAGGGTAGAGACCCAGTACTTC. Its protein is CSVGGGSRVETQYF.

This chain connects TRBV5-6 to TRBJ2-5, with D maybe TRBD2 (6 bases). The J call may be wrong; the DNA end is better matched by TRBJ2-7. The CDR3 consists of 19 residues. Germline loops: CDR1 SGHDT, CDR2 YYEEEE. Here the CDR3 reads CASSSLALAEDPLSYEQYF. In DNA form, the CDR3 reads TGTGCCAGCAGCTCCCTAGCCTTAGCGGAGGACCCACTCTCCTACGAGCAGTACTTC.

This chain links TRBV19 with TRBJ2-2, with D possibly being TRBD2 (5 bases). The CDR3 extends over 14 amino acids. In germline, CDR1 is LNHDA, CDR2 SQIVND (reference sequence). V lost 10 bases and J 1 base, leaving 13 bases between the germline ends. CDR3 DNA sequence: TGTGCCAAAAAGGGAGCTGTGAACACCGGGGAGCTGTTTTTT. This translates into CAKKGAVNTGELFF.

This chain joins TRBV9 and TRBJ1-2, with 8 bases identical to TRBD1. Germline CDR1 reads SGDLS; CDR2 reads YYNGEE. There are 14 residues in the CDR3. J gave up 9 bases and V 3 bases, and 10 bases lay outside the gene matches. The CDR3 bases are TGTGCCAGCAGCGAGACCGGACAGGGTGTGCGCTACACCTTC. It specifies CASSETGQGVRYTF.

The V and J genes are TRBV9 and TRBJ2-2; 8 bases align to TRBD2. The junction had 19 bases not matched to a gene; V was cut back by 4 bases and J by 5 bases. CDR3 length equals 19 residues. The germline V gene has CDR1 SGDLS and CDR2 YYNGEE. DNA of the CDR3: TGTGCCAGCAGCCCTCGAGGGCAGGGGAGCGGGAGAGGGACCGGGGAGCTGTTTTTT. Amino acids: CASSPRGQGSGRGTGELFF. Full variable domain (missing parts from reference TRBV9 and TRBJ2-2): DSGVTQTPKHLITATGQRVTLRCSPRSGDLSVYWYQQSLDQGLQFLIQYYNGEERAKGNILERFSAQQFPDLHSELNLSSLELGDSALYFCASSPRGQGSGRGTGELFFGEGSRLTVL.

The rearrangement uses TRBV10-3 and TRBJ2-7, with 13 bases aligning to TRBD2. Germline V gene data show CDR1 as ENHRY and CDR2 as SYGVKD. Losses at the gene ends were 10 bases for V and 1 base for J; bases not matched to a gene: 4. This CDR3 contains 14 residues. The CDR3: CATWTSGGSYEQYF. CDR3 in DNA: TGTGCCACCTGGACTAGCGGGGGTTCCTACGAGCAGTACTTC.

The chain joins TRBV6-5 to TRBJ2-7; D might be TRBD2 (6 bases). CDR1 and CDR2 (germline): MNHEY, SVGAGI. The V and J ends lost 4 bases and 0 bases respectively, with 13 bases between them. This CDR3 has 15 residues. DNA of the CDR3: TGTGCCAGCAGTTCCCCGGGACTGGGCTCCTACGAGCAGTACTTC. Translated, it gives CASSSPGLGSYEQYF.

The count of this clone is one. This rearrangement joins TRBV18 to TRBJ2-2; TRBD1 or TRBD2 may be the D gene (5 bases each). The V gene's germline CDR1 is KGHSH and CDR2 LQKENI. The V end lost 3 bases, the J end lost 1 base, and 12 bases lay between the germline ends. The CDR3 consists of 16 residues. The CDR3 here is CASSPYGTGNTGELFF. CDR3 DNA sequence: TGTGCCAGCTCACCCTATGGGACGGGGAACACCGGGGAGCTGTTTTTT.

This clone was detected a few times. V gene TRBV6-5 combines with J gene TRBJ2-7, with D perhaps assigned TRBD1 or TRBD2 (5 bases each). V was cut by 0 bases and J by 6 bases, with 15 bases left in between. The CDR3 runs to 15 residues. Per germline, CDR1 MNHEY and CDR2 SVGAGI. The CDR3 DNA reads TGTGCCAGCAGTTACTCGAGTCTCCAGAGGGGCGAGCAGTACTTC. Amino acid sequence: CASSYSSLQRGEQYF.

The V and J genes are TRBV7-9 and TRBJ2-3; D unclear. The ends were cut back, 2 bases at V and 5 bases at J, with 5 bases in the middle. The CDR3 loop spans 12 amino acids. From germline, CDR1 is SEHNR and CDR2 FQNEAQ (reference sequence). The CDR3 DNA sequence: TGTGCCAGCAGCTTATCAATAGATACGCAGTATTTT. Its translation is CASSLSIDTQYF.

The chain links TRBV5-6 to TRBJ2-1; possible D gene TRBD2, 6 bases. The germline V gene has CDR1 SGHDT and CDR2 YYEEEE. With 2 bases removed from V and 1 base from J, the gap between germline ends came to 16 bases. This CDR3 has 17 residues. The CDR3 spells CASSLGPPGGSYNEQFF. The CDR3 nucleotides are TGTGCCAGCAGCTTAGGCCCCCCTGGGGGGTCCTACAATGAGCAGTTCTTC.

CDR3 DNA: TGTGCCACCAGCAGAGATAGACAAAGGGTGGAGACCCAGTACTTC. Its translation: CATSRDRQRVETQYF. V is TRBV15 and J is TRBJ2-5; D uncertain. The CDR3 runs to 15 residues. The V gene lost 0 bases and the J gene lost 5 bases, with 13 bases spanning the gap. Per germline, CDR1 LNHNV and CDR2 YYDKDF (reference sequence).

This chain links TRBV10-3 with TRBJ2-7; D may be TRBD1 or TRBD2 (5 bases each). CDR3 length: 16 amino acids. Germline-derived CDR1 and CDR2 are ENHRY and SYGVKD. V was trimmed by 3 bases and J by 2 bases, leaving 17 bases between them. This CDR3 is CAISDRTSGTTYEQYF. The CDR3 DNA sequence: TGTGCCATCAGTGATCGGACGTCCGGGACCACCTACGAGCAGTACTTC.

This rearrangement joins TRBV5-1 to TRBJ2-1; D tentatively fits TRBD1 or TRBD2 (5 bases each). The germline V gene has CDR1 SGHRS and CDR2 YFSETQ. CDR3 length: 13 amino acids. V dropped 7 bases and J dropped 4 bases, with 12 bases sitting between them. The CDR3 is CASGGGEYNEQFF. DNA for the CDR3: TGCGCCAGCGGTGGGGGAGAGTACAATGAGCAGTTCTTC.

The CDR3 reads CASSQGNLQGVADETQYF. In nucleotides, the CDR3 is TGCGCCAGCAGCCAAGGGAATCTTCAGGGGGTGGCCGACGAGACCCAGTACTTC. The chain carries TRBV4-1 and TRBJ2-5; 7 nucleotides line up with TRBD1. CDR3 length: 18 amino acids. CDR1 is MGHRA and CDR2 is YSYEKL in the germline V gene. The junction had 16 bases not matched to a gene; V was cut back by 1 base and J by 5 bases.

V is TRBV29-1 and J is TRBJ2-7, with TRBD1 matching over 10 bases. V shed 7 bases and J 3 bases; nucleotides not matched to a gene: 6. Germline CDR1 is SQVTM and CDR2 is ANQGSEA. This CDR3 has 13 amino acids. This CDR3 is CSGDRGLLYEQYF. The CDR3 DNA follows: TGCAGCGGGGACAGGGGTCTCCTCTACGAGCAGTACTTC.

The rearrangement links TRBV2 to TRBJ1-1; TRBD1 is a possible D gene (5 bases). V lost 7 bases and J 3 bases, leaving 9 bases between the germline ends. CDR1 SNHLY and CDR2 FYNNEI come from the germline V gene. The CDR3 extends over 12 amino acids. CDR3 region: CASTRDDTEAFF. The CDR3 region has the DNA TGTGCCAGCACCCGGGACGACACTGAAGCTTTCTTT.

The chain carries TRBV13 and TRBJ1-2; 8 bases are shared with TRBD1. The germline V gene encodes CDR1 PRHDT and CDR2 FYEKMQ (reference sequence). This CDR3 is 16 amino acids long. Trimming at V came to 2 bases and at J to 13 bases, leaving 18 bases not matched to a gene. DNA of the CDR3: TGTGCCAGCAGCTTACGGACTACCAGGGGGCAGGACCCACGCACCTTC. Amino acids: CASSLRTTRGQDPRTF.

This chain connects TRBV9 to TRBJ2-3; D is unclear. The CDR3 length is 18 residues. Germline assignment: CDR1 SGDLS and CDR2 YYNGEE. The V end was cut by 4 bases, the J end by 2 bases, with 23 bases between. The CDR3 here is CASSTTISPIWDTDTQYF. The CDR3, as DNA: TGTGCCAGCAGCACCACAATCTCCCCCATCTGGGACACAGATACGCAGTATTTT.

The gene calls are TRBV9 and TRBJ2-2; D gene ambiguous. The CDR3 loop spans 16 amino acids. Deletions cut 0 bases from V and 0 bases from J, with 9 bases between. Germline values: CDR1 SGDLS, CDR2 YYNGEE. The DNA of the CDR3 is TGTGCCAGCAGCGTAGAAGGTTATTCGAACACCGGGGAGCTGTTTTTT. Translated, it gives CASSVEGYSNTGELFF. The whole variable domain, filled in from reference TRBV9 and TRBJ2-2, reads DSGVTQTPKHLITATGQRVTLRCSPRSGDLSVYWYQQSLDQGLQFLIQYYNGEERAKGNILERFSAQQFPDLHSELNLSSLELGDSALYFCASSVEGYSNTGELFFGEGSRLTVL.

As for this clone: Other DNA sequences in this specimen translate into the identical CDR3. This sequence joins TRBV28 and TRBJ2-1, with 8 bases fitting TRBD2. Germline loops: CDR1 MDHEN, CDR2 SYDVKM. The CDR3 spans 16 residues. The trim removed 1 base at V and 2 bases at J, leaving 4 bases unmatched. The CDR3 loop reads CASSLLGGGPYNEQFF. CDR3 DNA sequence: TGTGCCAGCAGTTTATTGGGCGGGGGGCCCTACAATGAGCAGTTCTTC.

This clone was observed a single time. V is TRBV2 and J is TRBJ2-7; D is uncertain. Germline CDR1 is SNHLY and CDR2 is FYNNEI. This CDR3 region has 14 residues. V was shortened by 3 bases and J by 1 base, with 10 bases between the two germline ends. The CDR3 bases are TGTGCCAGCAGTGAGTACGAGGCTTCCTACGAGCAGTACTTC. Its protein product is CASSEYEASYEQYF.

V gene TRBV6-5 combines with J gene TRBJ2-7; possibly TRBD1 for D (5 bases). CDR1 and CDR2 (germline): MNHEY, SVGAGI. Trimming left V 6 bases short and J 4 bases short, with 16 bases between. The CDR3 has 14 residues. In DNA, the CDR3 is TGTGCCAGCAGAACCTGGACGGACACATACGAGCAGTACTTC. The encoded protein is CASRTWTDTYEQYF.

CDR3 in amino acids: CASSGPATLQETQYF. CDR3 bases: TGTGCCAGCAGCGGGCCAGCTACCCTTCAAGAGACCCAGTACTTC. The gene calls are TRBV9 and TRBJ2-5; D remains unclear. Deletions cut 3 bases from V and 2 bases from J, with 14 bases between. This CDR3 comprises 15 residues. The germline gives CDR1 SGDLS, CDR2 YYNGEE.